This T cell receptor beta chain was retrieved from a study of regulatory T cells in long-lasting Graves disease. Study-wide background: Patients with persistent Graves' disease had over 5 years of antithyroid drugs and persistent TSH receptor antibodies.

This clonotype was detected many times. Regarding time point: persistent/refractory GD, antithyroid drugs over 5 years with positive TRAb. The TCR library was made from RNA extracted from PBMCs. Researchers made TCR beta libraries by using iRepertoire HTBI primers and running Arm-PCR on CDR3 regions. Original processing notes: The samples included under 75 TRBV and under 15 TRBJ segments. Each CDR3 protein gets one entry after TCRdb re-called the multiplex PCR reads with MiXCR. The V and J calls, along with clone size, are taken from TCRdb and not from the paper's own processing. The sample consists of 400,000 to 450,000 distinct CDR3 sequences, roughly a quarter of them appearing once. This clonotype was obtained from a female donor with Graves disease. The sequencing here drew on peripheral blood mononuclear cells (PBMCs), taken when the disease was refractory, from a patient treated with antithyroid drugs.

The CDR3 coding sequence is TGTGCCAGCAGCTTAGATGGAGGGCGAACTGAAGCTTTCTTT. It is translated as CASSLDGGRTEAFF. The genes are TRBV7-2 and TRBJ1-1; no clear D gene. V shed 1 base and J shed 5 bases, with 11 bases lying between them. This CDR3 contains 14 residues. The germline V gene encodes CDR1 SGHTA and CDR2 FQGNSA.